The rows below give T cell receptor beta chains drawn from one sample of a study of beta chain features in type 1 diabetes. Assay used: immunoSEQ multiplex PCR; TCRdb lists only in-frame clones, some missing. The table lists 850,000 to 900,000 clones, around a sixth of them singletons. Sequenced material: naive CD4+ T cells from blood. The receptors were sampled from a young woman in good health. The CDR3 runs from the conserved cysteine through the conserved F or W. A D gene is named only where the DNA matches it firmly. Size is omitted from some rows. Given values are once, few, many or a class for expanded clones.

J gene: TRBJ1-2
V gene: TRBV28
clone size: -
D gene: -
CDR3 DNA: TGTGCCAGCAGTGCGGACATCCTCGTTAACTATGGCTACACCTTC
CDR3 protein: CASSADILVNYGYTF

J gene: TRBJ2-3
V gene: TRBV25-1
clone size: few
D gene: TRBD2
CDR3 DNA: TGTGCCAGCAGCCTAGCGGGAGGGGTAGATACGCAGTATTTT
CDR3 protein: CASSLAGGVDTQYF

J gene: TRBJ2-7
V gene: TRBV7-2
clone size: few
D gene: -
CDR3 DNA: TGTGCCAGCAGCTTGACTAGAGAGTTCTACGAGCAGTACTTC
CDR3 protein: CASSLTREFYEQYF

J gene: TRBJ1-2
V gene: TRBV7-2
clone size: -
D gene: -
CDR3 DNA: TGTGCCAGCAGCTTAGGAGGGGGGGCTGGCTACACCTTC
CDR3 protein: CASSLGGGAGYTF

J gene: TRBJ2-3
V gene: TRBV2
clone size: -
D gene: -
CDR3 DNA: TGTGCCAGCAGTGAAGGGGTTAGCTCTTACCGAAGAAGCACAGATACGCAGTATTTT
CDR3 protein: CASSEGVSSYRRSTDTQYF

J gene: TRBJ1-1
V gene: TRBV5-1
clone size: -
D gene: -
CDR3 DNA: TGCGCCAGCAGCTTGGGGGACACTGAAGCTTTCTTT
CDR3 protein: CASSLGDTEAFF

J gene: TRBJ2-2
V gene: TRBV6-5
clone size: -
D gene: -
CDR3 DNA: TGTGCCAGCAGTTACAGCCCACGTCGGTACACCGGGGAGCTGTTTTTT
CDR3 protein: CASSYSPRRYTGELFF

J gene: TRBJ2-3
V gene: TRBV7-8
clone size: -
D gene: TRBD1
CDR3 DNA: TGTGCCAGCAGCTTAGTCTTGGGACAGGGGATAGCAGATACGCAGTATTTT
CDR3 protein: CASSLVLGQGIADTQYF

J gene: TRBJ2-1
V gene: TRBV11-3
clone size: few
D gene: -
CDR3 DNA: TGTGCCAGCAGCTTAGAAGATAGCTCCTACAATGAGCAGTTCTTC
CDR3 protein: CASSLEDSSYNEQFF

J gene: TRBJ2-5
V gene: TRBV28
clone size: -
D gene: -
CDR3 DNA: TGTGCCAGCAGCCCACCCGGACAGCTTCAAGAGACCCAGTACTTC
CDR3 protein: CASSPPGQLQETQYF

J gene: TRBJ2-7
V gene: TRBV6-5
clone size: -
D gene: -
CDR3 DNA: TGTGCCAGCAGTTACTCGGGGGGCTCGTACGAGCAGTACTTC
CDR3 protein: CASSYSGGSYEQYF

J gene: TRBJ2-5
V gene: TRBV5-6
clone size: -
D gene: -
CDR3 DNA: TGTGCCAGCAGCCGACCGGGAGACCAAGAGACCCAGTACTTC
CDR3 protein: CASSRPGDQETQYF

J gene: TRBJ2-3
V gene: TRBV18
clone size: -
D gene: -
CDR3 DNA: TGTGCCAGCTCACCATTCGACAGTGGCATCCACGGATACACAGATACGCAGTATTTT
CDR3 protein: CASSPFDSGIHGYTDTQYF

J gene: TRBJ2-7
V gene: TRBV28
clone size: -
D gene: -
CDR3 DNA: TGTGCCAGCAGCTCCCTTTATTACGAGCAGTACTTC
CDR3 protein: CASSSLYYEQYF

J gene: TRBJ2-3
V gene: TRBV5-4
clone size: few
D gene: TRBD2
CDR3 DNA: TGTGCCAGCAGACCCGCGGGAGGGCCGGATACGCAGTATTTT
CDR3 protein: CASRPAGGPDTQYF

J gene: TRBJ2-5
V gene: TRBV11-2
clone size: -
D gene: -
CDR3 DNA: TGTGCCAGCAGTCGACCTGGACGACGCCAAGAGACCCAGTACTTC
CDR3 protein: CASSRPGRRQETQYF

J gene: TRBJ2-2
V gene: TRBV4-3
clone size: few
D gene: -
CDR3 DNA: TGCGCCAGCAGCCAAGATAGGGCCGGAAGACTTCTCGGGACCGGGGAGCTGTTTTTT
CDR3 protein: CASSQDRAGRLLGTGELFF

J gene: TRBJ2-7
V gene: TRBV5-1
clone size: -
D gene: TRBD1
CDR3 DNA: TGCGCCAGCAGCGTATCCGGGACAGGGCCGATCGAGCAGTACTTC
CDR3 protein: CASSVSGTGPIEQYF

J gene: TRBJ2-3
V gene: TRBV4-3
clone size: -
D gene: -
CDR3 DNA: TGCGCCAGCAGCCAAGATGCACAGGCCACAACAACAGATACGCAGTATTTT
CDR3 protein: CASSQDAQATTTDTQYF

J gene: TRBJ2-5
V gene: TRBV5-1
clone size: few
D gene: -
CDR3 DNA: TGCGCCAGCAGCCTGGACCCTCAACAAGAGACCCAGTACTTC
CDR3 protein: CASSLDPQQETQYF

J gene: TRBJ1-1
V gene: TRBV10-3
clone size: few
D gene: -
CDR3 DNA: TGTGCCATCAGTGATAAGGAGAACACTGAAGCTTTCTTT
CDR3 protein: CAISDKENTEAFF

J gene: TRBJ1-1
V gene: TRBV4-1
clone size: few
D gene: -
CDR3 DNA: TGCGCCAGCAGCCCCCATGGAGGGGGGGCTTTCTTT
CDR3 protein: CASSPHGGGAFF

J gene: TRBJ2-1
V gene: TRBV27
clone size: -
D gene: TRBD2
CDR3 DNA: TGTGCCAGCACCTCGACTAGCATAGGAAGCGAGCAGTTCTTC
CDR3 protein: CASTSTSIGSEQFF

J gene: TRBJ1-2
V gene: TRBV7-2
clone size: -
D gene: TRBD1
CDR3 DNA: TGTGCCAGCAGCTCATTCCGGGACAGGGCTAACTATGGCTACACCTTC
CDR3 protein: CASSSFRDRANYGYTF

J gene: TRBJ2-2
V gene: TRBV10-3
clone size: -
D gene: TRBD2
CDR3 DNA: TGTGCCATCAAGCCCCTAAGGCTAGCGGGAGGGCCGGGCACCGGGGAGCTGTTTTTT
CDR3 protein: CAIKPLRLAGGPGTGELFF

J gene: TRBJ2-1
V gene: TRBV14
clone size: -
D gene: -
CDR3 DNA: TGTGCCAGCAGCCAAGCCTCACGGCGGCATTACAATGAGCAGTTCTTC
CDR3 protein: CASSQASRRHYNEQFF

J gene: TRBJ2-1
V gene: TRBV11-2
clone size: -
D gene: TRBD1
CDR3 DNA: TGTGCCAGCCAGGTTAGGAGACAGGGGGCAAGGTCCTACAATGAGCAGTTCTTC
CDR3 protein: CASQVRRQGARSYNEQFF

J gene: TRBJ2-7
V gene: TRBV6-6
clone size: -
D gene: TRBD1
CDR3 DNA: TGTGCCAGCAGGCCTACAGGGGGGTCCTACGAGCAGTACTTC
CDR3 protein: CASRPTGGSYEQYF

J gene: TRBJ1-2
V gene: TRBV7-8
clone size: -
D gene: -
CDR3 DNA: TGTGCCAGCAGCTCTACGAGACAGGGCTACACCTTC
CDR3 protein: CASSSTRQGYTF

J gene: TRBJ2-3
V gene: TRBV5-1
clone size: -
D gene: -
CDR3 DNA: TGCGCCAGCAGCTTGGGGGAACCCACAGATACGCAGTATTTT
CDR3 protein: CASSLGEPTDTQYF

J gene: TRBJ2-5
V gene: TRBV28
clone size: few
D gene: TRBD2
CDR3 DNA: TGTGCCAGCAGTTTAGCGGGAGGAGAAGAGACCCAGTACTTC
CDR3 protein: CASSLAGGEETQYF